This T cell receptor beta chain was recovered during a study of blood T cell repertoires in COVID-19. Study context: COVID-19 samples from acute and convalescent phases originated in the United States, Italy and Spain.

The study drew participants aged roughly 18 to 95 years from roughly 25 US areas. Recovered Cohort 3 donors showed two negative PCRs, clearance, or symptom resolution. The CDR3 totals 15 residues. The ends were cut back, 3 bases at V and 7 bases at J, with 16 bases in the middle. Germline V lookup: CDR1 SGDLS, CDR2 YYNGEE. Study processing details: For nucleated cells, counts were estimated from reference gene primer amplification. The repertoire was sequenced with immunoSEQ multiplex PCR; TCRdb's copy has only in-frame clones and lacks some. V, J and clone size were drawn from that table, and D and trimming were deduced from the DNA. The repertoire includes roughly 180,000 clones, about four fifths of them detected once, and 18% sits in the top ten.

The sample was PBMCs or T cells enriched from blood (not recorded which). This sequence joins TRBV9 and TRBJ2-2; TRBD2 is a possible D gene (5 bases). This TCR was recovered from a man aged 60 to 75 who had recovered from COVID-19. This CDR3 reads CASSAASSRGGELFF. The CDR3 region has the DNA TGTGCCAGCAGCGCAGCGTCTAGCCGGGGCGGGGAGCTGTTTTTT.